This T cell receptor (beta chain) was profiled in a study of neurological immune-mediated disorders. The time point denotes: longitudinal time-point 3. Germline V gene lookup returns CDR1 MDHEN and CDR2 SYDVKM. Deletions cut 10 bases from V and 2 bases from J, with 9 bases between. CDR3 length equals 11 residues. 5'RACE generated cDNA with 10-nucleotide random UMIs. Each CDR3 protein is one row after TCRdb ran MiXCR on the 5' RACE reads. Among roughly 100,000 distinct CDR3 sequences listed, under 14% were seen once. This clonotype came up many times. The sample was PBMCs. This sequence joins TRBV28 and TRBJ2-7; D gene uncertain. This sequence was found in a female donor with HTLV-1-associated myelopathy (HAM/TSP). CDR3 sequence (DNA): TGTGCCATCACGAGCCCCTACGAGCAGTACTTC. Its protein is CAITSPYEQYF.